The T cell receptor (beta chain) described here comes from a study of CD8+CD57+ T cells in acquired aplastic anemia. Germline V CDR1 and CDR2: DFQATT, SNEGSKA (reference sequence). The CDR3 consists of 15 residues. Genomic DNA acted as the template from which TCR beta VDJ combination and CDR3 sequence profiling were carried out. TCRdb re-analysed the reads in MiXCR, keeping a single row per CDR3 protein. The data hold 120,000 or so distinct CDR3 sequences, with over 30% observed a single time. It was patients with CD8+CD57+ cell expansion by flow cytometry who were chosen for sequencing. This clonotype was picked up many times. The germline gene is not matched at one end of the junction; a read error may be the cause.

The origin of this receptor is a human donor with aplastic anemia. The sample consisted of sorted CD4+, CD8+, or CD8+CD57+ T cells (not recorded which) from PBMCs. The V and J genes are TRBV20-1 and TRBJ1-1, with D possibly TRBD1 on 5 matching bases. The DNA for the CDR3 is TGCAGTGCTAGAGATCTTGGGGGAACGAACAGTGAAGCTTTCTTT. This translates into CSARDLGGTNSEAFF.